This T cell receptor beta chain was sequenced in a study of control samples from healthy donors and cancer patients. This CDR3 region has 11 residues. Germline V CDR1 and CDR2: KGHSH, LQKENI. V lost 3 bases, J lost 7 bases, and 3 bases lay in between. The count of this clone is one. TCRdb's table, derived via immunoSEQ multiplex PCR, lists solely in-frame clones and lacks some. The sample shows some 130,000 clones, 85% to 95% of them seen only once. This TCR was recovered from a man between 18 and 35 years old in good health. V usage is TRBV18 and J usage is TRBJ2-2; D is ambiguous. Specimen: blood. CDR3 sequence: CASSPIGELFF. As DNA, the CDR3 is TGTGCCAGCTCACCCATCGGGGAGCTGTTTTTT.